A single count supports the clone carrying this T cell receptor beta chain. These data belong to a study of blood T cell repertoires in COVID-19. At the level of the study: Sites in the United States, Italy and Spain provided acute and convalescent COVID-19 samples. Sample material is recorded as cDNA or gDNA derived from T cells, B-cell-depleted T cells, or PBMCs.

In the authors' workflow: Nucleated cell number was recorded as an estimate derived from reference gene primer amplification. Repertoires were generated with immunoSEQ multiplex PCR, while TCRdb's copy carries only in-frame clones and drops some. That table furnishes V, J and clone size, whereas the DNA furnished D and trimming. The data show roughly 700,000 clones, with about 90% seen just once and roughly 0.25% held by the top ten. Trimming pared 2 bases from V and 9 bases from J, leaving 10 bases between. Germline CDR1 GTSNPN, CDR2 SVGIG (reference sequence). This CDR3 contains 11 residues. The source is a woman aged 18-35 years with acute or convalescent COVID-19. Sequencing was carried out using peripheral blood. The rearrangement joins TRBV30 to TRBJ1-2; a weak D match, TRBD1 (5 bases). Here the CDR3 DNA reads TGTGCCTGGAGTCACCAGGGTCGCTACACCTTC. The encoded protein is CAWSHQGRYTF.